Listed below are T cell receptor beta chains from one sample, sequenced in a study of blood T cells in healthy people across ages. TCRdb re-derived calls from the 5' RACE reads in MiXCR, one entry per CDR3 protein. The data show roughly 1,000,000 distinct CDR3 sequences, under 30% seen once. This sample was also put to use in a study of T cells of mothers and their children.

What was sequenced was blood. The origin of the receptors is a girl aged 2 to 10 in good health. The CDR3 runs from the conserved cysteine through the conserved F or W. The D gene is left open where the match is weak. Size values are once, few and many counts, or a class for expanded clones, and some rows have none.

length,D,V,J,size,CDR3,DNA
15,TRBD1,TRBV20-1,TRBJ1-4,-,CSARGGGATNEKLFF,TGCAGTGCTAGAGGAGGGGGCGCAACTAATGAAAAACTGTTTTTT
13,-,TRBV7-6,TRBJ1-5,few,CASSPRRDQPQHF,TGTGCCAGCAGCCCCCGCAGGGACCAGCCCCAGCATTTT
12,-,TRBV6-6,TRBJ2-1,-,CAITGVSNEQFF,TGTGCCATCACGGGAGTCTCCAATGAGCAGTTCTTC
12,-,TRBV9,TRBJ1-2,-,CASSGYDYGYTF,TGTGCCAGCAGCGGATACGACTATGGCTACACCTTC
14,-,TRBV7-9,TRBJ1-6,-,CASSFRGSNSPLHF,TGTGCCAGCAGCTTCCGAGGCTCGAATTCACCCCTCCACTTT
15,-,TRBV28,TRBJ2-7,-,CASSPETLARYEQYF,TGTGCCAGCAGTCCCGAGACCCTGGCTCGCTACGAGCAGTACTTC
15,TRBD1,TRBV12-3/TRBV12-4,TRBJ2-3,-,CASCSWTGVTDTQYF,TGTGCCAGCTGCTCTTGGACAGGCGTCACAGATACGCAGTATTTT
14,-,TRBV4-1,TRBJ2-5,few,CASSQLEVSGTQYF,TGCGCCAGCAGCCAATTAGAGGTTTCGGGGACCCAGTACTTC
17,TRBD2,TRBV5-1,TRBJ2-2,few,CASSLVWLAGGTGELFF,TGCGCCAGCAGCTTGGTGTGGCTAGCGGGAGGCACCGGGGAGCTGTTTTTT
13,-,TRBV14,TRBJ2-1,few,CASRQAGYNEQFF,TGTGCCAGCAGGCAAGCGGGTTACAATGAGCAGTTCTTC
12,-,TRBV9,TRBJ2-1,many,CASSATGNEQFF,TGTGCCAGCAGCGCCACAGGGAATGAGCAGTTCTTC
14,-,TRBV20-1,TRBJ2-3,-,CSARPRVGTDTQYF,TGCAGTGCTAGACCTAGGGTGGGCACAGATACGCAGTATTTT
11,TRBD1,TRBV6-5,TRBJ1-3,-,CASRRGDTIYF,TGTGCCAGCCGCAGGGGGGACACCATATATTTT
15,-,TRBV7-9,TRBJ2-6,-,CASSSRNSGANVLTF,TGTGCCAGCAGCTCTAGGAACTCTGGGGCCAACGTCCTGACTTTC
16,TRBD1,TRBV5-1,TRBJ2-5,-,CASSATGGAIVETQYF,TGCGCCAGCAGCGCCACAGGGGGCGCGATAGTCGAGACCCAGTACTTC
15,-,TRBV7-2,TRBJ2-6,-,CASSLQDSGVNVLTF,TGTGCCAGCAGCCTACAGGACTCTGGGGTCAACGTCCTGACTTTC
13,-,TRBV11-2,TRBJ2-7,-,CASSLLQTYEQYF,TGTGCCAGCAGCTTACTCCAGACCTACGAGCAGTACTTC
19,TRBD1,TRBV3-1,TRBJ2-1,-,CASSQAPGTGGDSHNEQFF,TGTGCCAGCAGCCAAGCCCCCGGGACAGGGGGCGATTCTCACAATGAGCAGTTCTTC
18,TRBD2,TRBV7-6,TRBJ2-6,-,CASSSSPSGGSGANVLTF,TGTGCCAGCAGCTCTAGTCCTAGCGGGGGAAGTGGGGCCAACGTCCTGACTTTC
19,TRBD2,TRBV20-1,TRBJ2-3,-,CSADRTSGGASYRPDTQYF,TGCAGTGCTGACCGGACTAGCGGGGGGGCATCGTATCGCCCAGATACGCAGTATTTT
14,-,TRBV4-3,TRBJ2-7,many,CASSQYTGRYEQYF,TGCGCCAGCAGCCAGTATACGGGGCGCTACGAGCAGTACTTC
15,-,TRBV5-1,TRBJ2-5,-,CASSLVGGIQETQYF,TGCGCCAGCAGCTTGGTCGGCGGAATCCAAGAGACCCAGTACTTC
15,-,TRBV20-1,TRBJ2-3,few,CSAKDHPTNTDTQYF,TGCAGTGCTAAGGACCACCCTACAAACACAGATACGCAGTATTTT
14,-,TRBV5-1,TRBJ2-7,-,CASSLLSTAYEQYF,TGCGCCAGCAGCTTGCTATCCACCGCCTACGAGCAGTACTTC
13,-,TRBV28,TRBJ2-1,-,CASSLLVRNEQFF,TGTGCCAGCAGTTTACTAGTTCGGAATGAGCAGTTCTTC
17,-,TRBV29-1,TRBJ1-2,-,CSVDSFSSERANYGYTF,TGCAGCGTTGATAGTTTCTCGTCCGAAAGAGCTAACTATGGCTACACCTTC
12,-,TRBV29-1,TRBJ2-7,-,CSVWGGTYEQYF,TGCAGCGTCTGGGGGGGCACCTACGAGCAGTACTTC
15,-,TRBV15,TRBJ2-5,few,CATSRPVGVQETQYF,TGTGCCACCAGCAGACCCGTCGGGGTCCAAGAGACCCAGTACTTC
15,-,TRBV5-5,TRBJ1-3,-,CASSFGATEGNTIYF,TGTGCCAGCAGCTTCGGGGCCACAGAGGGAAACACCATATATTTT
14,-,TRBV7-8,TRBJ2-1,few,CASSAREGLAEQFF,TGTGCCAGCAGCGCCCGGGAAGGGTTGGCTGAGCAGTTCTTC
13,-,TRBV3-1,TRBJ2-2,once,CASSRGKGGELFF,TGTGCCAGCAGCCGAGGAAAGGGCGGGGAGCTGTTTTTT